The rows below give T cell receptor beta chains drawn from one sample of a study of shared clonotypes between healthy human individuals. Clones were read by immunoSEQ multiplex PCR, and TCRdb kept only the in-frame ones, dropping some. Of about 2.4 million clones in the sample, approximately 93% were seen once. The sample taken for sequencing was naive CD4+ T cells from PBMCs. The source is a man aged 18-30 years in good health. Some clones in this sample may be carry-over from other donors' samples. Both conserved end residues are part of each CDR3. The D gene is left open where the match is weak. Part of the rows lack a size; the others show once, few, many or a class for expanded clones.

j_call: TRBJ2-1; clone_size: NA; v_call: TRBV29-1; d_call: NA; cdr3_aa: CSVVLGGEQFF; cdr3_nt: TGCAGCGTTGTGTTAGGGGGTGAGCAGTTCTTC
j_call: TRBJ2-3; clone_size: NA; v_call: TRBV5-4; d_call: NA; cdr3_aa: CASSLAGLKSTDTQYF; cdr3_nt: TGTGCCAGCAGCTTGGCCGGGCTGAAGAGCACAGATACGCAGTATTTT
j_call: TRBJ1-6; clone_size: NA; v_call: TRBV6-5; d_call: TRBD1; cdr3_aa: CASSTARRGTLHF; cdr3_nt: TGTGCCAGCAGTACTGCCCGCAGGGGGACGCTCCACTTT
j_call: TRBJ2-7; clone_size: NA; v_call: TRBV28; d_call: NA; cdr3_aa: CASSTGSDEQYF; cdr3_nt: TGTGCCAGCAGTACCGGGTCGGACGAGCAGTACTTC
j_call: TRBJ2-2; clone_size: NA; v_call: TRBV9; d_call: NA; cdr3_aa: CASSVPPITGELFF; cdr3_nt: TGTGCCAGCAGCGTACCCCCAATCACCGGGGAGCTGTTTTTT
j_call: TRBJ2-5; clone_size: NA; v_call: TRBV7-2; d_call: NA; cdr3_aa: CASSTSLQETQYF; cdr3_nt: TGTGCCAGCAGTACGAGCCTTCAAGAGACCCAGTACTTC
j_call: TRBJ2-3; clone_size: once; v_call: TRBV5-6; d_call: NA; cdr3_aa: CASSLMARGADTQYF; cdr3_nt: TGTGCCAGCAGCTTGATGGCCAGAGGTGCAGATACGCAGTATTTT
j_call: TRBJ1-1; clone_size: NA; v_call: TRBV7-6; d_call: NA; cdr3_aa: CASSRNLLASSEAFF; cdr3_nt: TGTGCCAGCAGTCGGAACCTCCTTGCCTCCAGTGAAGCTTTCTTT
j_call: TRBJ2-7; clone_size: NA; v_call: TRBV15; d_call: NA; cdr3_aa: CATSGHYEQYF; cdr3_nt: TGTGCCACCAGCGGACACTACGAGCAGTACTTC
j_call: TRBJ2-7; clone_size: NA; v_call: TRBV6-6; d_call: TRBD2; cdr3_aa: CASSYSYSGTTYEQYF; cdr3_nt: TGTGCCAGCAGTTACTCCTACTCCGGGACTACCTACGAGCAGTACTTC
j_call: TRBJ1-2; clone_size: NA; v_call: TRBV28; d_call: NA; cdr3_aa: CASSLGGRYGYTF; cdr3_nt: TGTGCCAGCAGTTTGGGGGGGCGGTATGGCTACACCTTC
j_call: TRBJ1-3; clone_size: NA; v_call: TRBV28; d_call: NA; cdr3_aa: CASSEGLYSGNTIYF; cdr3_nt: TGTGCCAGCAGTGAGGGCCTATACTCTGGAAACACCATATATTTT
j_call: TRBJ2-7; clone_size: NA; v_call: TRBV4-2; d_call: NA; cdr3_aa: CASSDSYEQYF; cdr3_nt: TGTGCCAGCAGCGATTCCTACGAGCAGTACTTC
j_call: TRBJ2-1; clone_size: NA; v_call: TRBV27; d_call: NA; cdr3_aa: CASRLAFTLGEQFF; cdr3_nt: TGTGCCAGCAGGCTAGCTTTCACCCTGGGCGAGCAGTTCTTC
j_call: TRBJ1-4; clone_size: once; v_call: TRBV5-1; d_call: NA; cdr3_aa: CASSKGSRGEKLFF; cdr3_nt: TGCGCCAGCAGCAAAGGGTCTAGGGGTGAAAAACTGTTTTTT
j_call: TRBJ2-3; clone_size: NA; v_call: TRBV4-1; d_call: NA; cdr3_aa: CASSQKGSTDTQYF; cdr3_nt: TGCGCCAGCAGCCAAAAGGGCTCTACAGATACGCAGTATTTT
j_call: TRBJ2-1; clone_size: NA; v_call: TRBV10-3; d_call: TRBD2; cdr3_aa: CSAAAGVDNEQFF; cdr3_nt: TGTTCCGCGGCAGCGGGGGTGGACAATGAGCAGTTCTTC
j_call: TRBJ2-7; clone_size: NA; v_call: TRBV7-9; d_call: NA; cdr3_aa: CASSLATSYEQYF; cdr3_nt: TGTGCCAGCAGCTTAGCGACCAGCTACGAGCAGTACTTC
j_call: TRBJ2-1; clone_size: NA; v_call: TRBV19; d_call: TRBD2; cdr3_aa: CASSIDRREEQFF; cdr3_nt: TGTGCCAGTAGTATAGATCGGCGGGAGGAGCAGTTCTTC
j_call: TRBJ2-5; clone_size: NA; v_call: TRBV6-5; d_call: NA; cdr3_aa: CASSYTPGPQETQYF; cdr3_nt: TGTGCCAGCAGTTACACTCCGGGACCACAAGAGACCCAGTACTTC
j_call: TRBJ2-1; clone_size: NA; v_call: TRBV7-9; d_call: NA; cdr3_aa: CASSNMDFSYNEQFF; cdr3_nt: TGTGCCAGCAGCAACATGGACTTCTCCTACAATGAGCAGTTCTTC
j_call: TRBJ2-7; clone_size: NA; v_call: TRBV6-1; d_call: TRBD1; cdr3_aa: CASRPQGGAPGEQYF; cdr3_nt: TGTGCCAGCAGGCCCCAAGGGGGCGCCCCGGGAGAGCAGTACTTC
j_call: TRBJ1-5; clone_size: once; v_call: TRBV5-8; d_call: TRBD1; cdr3_aa: CASSLDRGYQPQHF; cdr3_nt: TGTGCCAGCAGCTTGGACAGGGGGTATCAGCCCCAGCATTTT
j_call: TRBJ2-1; clone_size: NA; v_call: TRBV18; d_call: TRBD2; cdr3_aa: CASSPPGLAGENEQFF; cdr3_nt: TGTGCCAGCTCACCACCGGGACTAGCGGGAGAAAATGAGCAGTTCTTC
j_call: TRBJ2-1; clone_size: NA; v_call: TRBV5-1; d_call: NA; cdr3_aa: CASSLAGGGWSYNEQFF; cdr3_nt: TGCGCCAGCAGCTTGGCCGGAGGGGGCTGGTCCTACAATGAGCAGTTCTTC
j_call: TRBJ1-1; clone_size: few; v_call: TRBV29-1; d_call: TRBD1; cdr3_aa: CSASGRGRVGNTEAFF; cdr3_nt: TGCAGCGCCTCGGGCAGGGGGCGAGTGGGGAACACTGAAGCTTTCTTT
j_call: TRBJ2-7; clone_size: NA; v_call: TRBV7-2; d_call: NA; cdr3_aa: CASSLVAVTYEQYF; cdr3_nt: TGTGCCAGCAGCTTAGTAGCGGTTACCTACGAGCAGTACTTC
j_call: TRBJ1-2; clone_size: NA; v_call: TRBV18; d_call: TRBD1; cdr3_aa: CASSPERGRVGYGYTF; cdr3_nt: TGTGCCAGCTCACCAGAAAGGGGGCGCGTCGGCTATGGCTACACCTTC
j_call: TRBJ2-2; clone_size: NA; v_call: TRBV7-3; d_call: NA; cdr3_aa: CASSRGQPNTGELFF; cdr3_nt: TGTGCCAGCAGTCGGGGCCAACCCAACACCGGGGAGCTGTTTTTT
j_call: TRBJ1-5; clone_size: NA; v_call: TRBV28; d_call: NA; cdr3_aa: CASSPLMVGQPQHF; cdr3_nt: TGTGCCAGCAGTCCACTCATGGTGGGTCAGCCCCAGCATTTT
j_call: TRBJ2-7; clone_size: NA; v_call: TRBV4-2; d_call: TRBD2; cdr3_aa: CASSQGTSGSVTYEQYF; cdr3_nt: TGTGCCAGCAGCCAAGGGACTAGCGGGAGTGTAACCTACGAGCAGTACTTC
j_call: TRBJ2-7; clone_size: NA; v_call: TRBV5-1; d_call: TRBD1; cdr3_aa: CASSSVLTGSDAEQYF; cdr3_nt: TGCGCCAGCAGCTCAGTTCTGACAGGGTCTGACGCCGAGCAGTACTTC
j_call: TRBJ2-1; clone_size: NA; v_call: TRBV28; d_call: NA; cdr3_aa: CASRAGGPRPQQFF; cdr3_nt: TGTGCCAGCAGGGCCGGGGGACCCCGGCCGCAGCAGTTCTTC
j_call: TRBJ2-7; clone_size: NA; v_call: TRBV5-1; d_call: TRBD2; cdr3_aa: CASSPIPLAGVSEQYF; cdr3_nt: TGCGCCAGCAGCCCGATACCACTAGCGGGAGTTAGCGAGCAGTACTTC
j_call: TRBJ2-5; clone_size: NA; v_call: TRBV14; d_call: NA; cdr3_aa: CASSQRDPWGTQYF; cdr3_nt: TGTGCCAGCAGCCAACGGGACCCATGGGGGACCCAGTACTTC
j_call: TRBJ1-5; clone_size: NA; v_call: TRBV6-1; d_call: NA; cdr3_aa: CASSNGQNSNQPQHF; cdr3_nt: TGTGCCAGCAGTAACGGACAGAATAGCAATCAGCCCCAGCATTTT
j_call: TRBJ2-3; clone_size: NA; v_call: TRBV10-3; d_call: NA; cdr3_aa: CAISVAGGTDTQYF; cdr3_nt: TGTGCCATCAGTGTGGCAGGGGGCACAGATACGCAGTATTTT
j_call: TRBJ1-2; clone_size: NA; v_call: TRBV5-1; d_call: NA; cdr3_aa: CASSLGSLGDGYTF; cdr3_nt: TGCGCCAGCAGCTTGGGATCTTTGGGAGATGGCTACACCTTC
j_call: TRBJ2-7; clone_size: NA; v_call: TRBV10-3; d_call: TRBD1; cdr3_aa: CAISESMLTGPMYF; cdr3_nt: TGTGCCATCAGTGAGTCGATGCTGACAGGGCCCATGTACTTC
j_call: TRBJ1-5; clone_size: NA; v_call: TRBV19; d_call: TRBD1; cdr3_aa: CASSAGQGALGRPQHF; cdr3_nt: TGTGCCAGTAGTGCGGGACAGGGGGCCCTCGGTAGGCCCCAGCATTTT
j_call: TRBJ2-7; clone_size: NA; v_call: TRBV7-7; d_call: NA; cdr3_aa: CAVGSKRGGSYEQYF; cdr3_nt: TGTGCCGTGGGGTCGAAGAGGGGGGGCTCCTACGAGCAGTACTTC
j_call: TRBJ2-6; clone_size: NA; v_call: TRBV27; d_call: NA; cdr3_aa: CASSLWSGANVLTF; cdr3_nt: TGTGCCAGCAGTTTATGGTCCGGGGCCAACGTCCTGACTTTC
j_call: TRBJ2-6; clone_size: NA; v_call: TRBV25-1; d_call: NA; cdr3_aa: CASSVWAAGANVLTF; cdr3_nt: TGTGCCAGCAGTGTTTGGGCGGCTGGGGCCAACGTCCTGACTTTC
j_call: TRBJ1-1; clone_size: NA; v_call: TRBV2; d_call: TRBD1; cdr3_aa: CATVGTENTEAFF; cdr3_nt: TGTGCCACCGTCGGGACAGAGAACACTGAAGCTTTCTTT
j_call: TRBJ1-1; clone_size: NA; v_call: TRBV9; d_call: NA; cdr3_aa: CASSAVPPQATEAFF; cdr3_nt: TGTGCCAGCAGCGCCGTCCCCCCCCAAGCAACTGAAGCTTTCTTT
j_call: TRBJ1-2; clone_size: NA; v_call: TRBV9; d_call: TRBD1; cdr3_aa: CASSVVSGRGTGYTF; cdr3_nt: TGTGCCAGCAGCGTAGTATCCGGCAGGGGGACTGGCTACACCTTC
j_call: TRBJ2-4; clone_size: NA; v_call: TRBV5-4; d_call: TRBD1; cdr3_aa: CASSSWDREAGIQYF; cdr3_nt: TGTGCCAGCAGCTCCTGGGACAGGGAGGCGGGCATTCAGTACTTC
j_call: TRBJ2-7; clone_size: NA; v_call: TRBV27; d_call: NA; cdr3_aa: CASATSYEQYF; cdr3_nt: TGTGCCAGCGCTACCAGCTACGAGCAGTACTTC
j_call: TRBJ2-5; clone_size: NA; v_call: TRBV2; d_call: NA; cdr3_aa: CASGNRQETQYF; cdr3_nt: TGTGCCAGCGGTAACAGACAAGAGACCCAGTACTTC
j_call: TRBJ2-7; clone_size: once; v_call: TRBV5-1; d_call: NA; cdr3_aa: CASSLDPGGGSYEQYF; cdr3_nt: TGCGCCAGCAGCTTGGACCCAGGGGGAGGCTCCTACGAGCAGTACTTC
j_call: TRBJ2-6; clone_size: NA; v_call: TRBV4-1; d_call: TRBD1; cdr3_aa: CASSQRTLTGVHSGANVLTF; cdr3_nt: TGCGCCAGCAGCCAACGAACCCTGACAGGGGTCCACTCTGGGGCCAACGTCCTGACTTTC
j_call: TRBJ1-1; clone_size: NA; v_call: TRBV10-3; d_call: NA; cdr3_aa: CAIRVQPMNTEAFF; cdr3_nt: TGTGCCATCAGGGTACAGCCGATGAACACTGAAGCTTTCTTT
j_call: TRBJ2-1; clone_size: NA; v_call: TRBV18; d_call: NA; cdr3_aa: CASSPLDGDNEQFF; cdr3_nt: TGTGCCAGCTCACCACTTGACGGAGACAATGAGCAGTTCTTC
j_call: TRBJ2-7; clone_size: NA; v_call: TRBV7-3; d_call: NA; cdr3_aa: CASSSAASAIYEQYF; cdr3_nt: TGTGCCAGCAGCTCCGCCGCTAGCGCTATATATGAGCAGTACTTC
j_call: TRBJ2-7; clone_size: once; v_call: TRBV27; d_call: TRBD1; cdr3_aa: CASSSPWTGTYEQYF; cdr3_nt: TGTGCCAGCAGTTCACCGTGGACAGGGACCTACGAGCAGTACTTC
j_call: TRBJ1-2; clone_size: NA; v_call: TRBV6-1; d_call: NA; cdr3_aa: CASSEVGGDGYTF; cdr3_nt: TGTGCCAGCAGTGAAGTTGGTGGGGATGGCTACACCTTC
j_call: TRBJ2-7; clone_size: NA; v_call: TRBV5-1; d_call: TRBD1; cdr3_aa: CASSRDRASYEQYF; cdr3_nt: TGCGCCAGCAGCCGGGACAGGGCATCCTACGAGCAGTACTTC
j_call: TRBJ2-7; clone_size: NA; v_call: TRBV19; d_call: NA; cdr3_aa: CAGGGTGFYEQYF; cdr3_nt: TGTGCCGGTGGGGGGACGGGATTCTACGAGCAGTACTTC
j_call: TRBJ2-1; clone_size: NA; v_call: TRBV5-1; d_call: TRBD2; cdr3_aa: CASSRTSGTSNEQFF; cdr3_nt: TGCGCCAGCAGCAGGACTAGCGGGACTAGCAATGAGCAGTTCTTC
j_call: TRBJ2-5; clone_size: NA; v_call: TRBV11-2; d_call: TRBD2; cdr3_aa: CASSLIMLAGVETQYF; cdr3_nt: TGTGCCAGCAGCTTAATAATGTTAGCGGGAGTAGAGACCCAGTACTTC